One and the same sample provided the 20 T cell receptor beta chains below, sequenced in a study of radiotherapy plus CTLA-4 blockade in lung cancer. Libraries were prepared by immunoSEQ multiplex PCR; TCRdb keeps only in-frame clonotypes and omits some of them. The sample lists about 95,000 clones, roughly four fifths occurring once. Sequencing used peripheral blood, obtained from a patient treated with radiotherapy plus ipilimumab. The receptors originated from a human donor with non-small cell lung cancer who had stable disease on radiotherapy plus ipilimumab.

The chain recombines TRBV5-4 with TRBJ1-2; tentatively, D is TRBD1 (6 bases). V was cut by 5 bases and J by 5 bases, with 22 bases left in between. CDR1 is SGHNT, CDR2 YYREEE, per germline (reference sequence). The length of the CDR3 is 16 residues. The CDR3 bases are TGTGCCAGCAGACCAAAACCAGCAACAGGGATTTATGGCTACACCTTC. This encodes CASRPKPATGIYGYTF.

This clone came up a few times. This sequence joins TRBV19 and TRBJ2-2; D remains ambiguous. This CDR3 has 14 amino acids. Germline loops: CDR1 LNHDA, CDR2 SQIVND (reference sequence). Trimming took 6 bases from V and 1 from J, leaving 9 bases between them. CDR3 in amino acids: CASRTGRNTGELFF. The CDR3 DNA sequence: TGTGCCAGTAGAACGGGCCGGAACACCGGGGAGCTGTTTTTT.

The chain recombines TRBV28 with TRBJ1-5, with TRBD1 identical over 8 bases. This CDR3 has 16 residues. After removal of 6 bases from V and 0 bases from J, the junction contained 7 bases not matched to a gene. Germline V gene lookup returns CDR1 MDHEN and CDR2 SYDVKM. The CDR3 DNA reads TGTGCCAGCAGACCCGCCGGGACAGGTAGCAATCAGCCCCAGCATTTT. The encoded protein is CASRPAGTGSNQPQHF.

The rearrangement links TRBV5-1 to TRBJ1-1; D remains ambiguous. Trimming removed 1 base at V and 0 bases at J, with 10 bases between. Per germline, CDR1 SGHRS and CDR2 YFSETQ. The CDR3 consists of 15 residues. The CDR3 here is CASSLSRTVNTEAFF. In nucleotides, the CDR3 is TGCGCCAGCAGCTTGTCGAGGACGGTGAACACTGAAGCTTTCTTT.

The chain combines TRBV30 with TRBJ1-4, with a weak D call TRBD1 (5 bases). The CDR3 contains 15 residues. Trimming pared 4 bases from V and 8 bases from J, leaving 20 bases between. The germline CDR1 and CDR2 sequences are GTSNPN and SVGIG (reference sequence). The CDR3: CAWTFNQGVEEKLFF. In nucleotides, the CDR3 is TGTGCCTGGACGTTCAATCAGGGAGTAGAGGAAAAACTGTTTTTT.

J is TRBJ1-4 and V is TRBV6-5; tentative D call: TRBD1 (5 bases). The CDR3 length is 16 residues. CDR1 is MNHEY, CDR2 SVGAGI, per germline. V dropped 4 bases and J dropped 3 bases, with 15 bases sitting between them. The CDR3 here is CASSFGTLQANEKLFF. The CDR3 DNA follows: TGTGCCAGCAGTTTCGGGACCTTACAGGCTAATGAAAAACTGTTTTTT.

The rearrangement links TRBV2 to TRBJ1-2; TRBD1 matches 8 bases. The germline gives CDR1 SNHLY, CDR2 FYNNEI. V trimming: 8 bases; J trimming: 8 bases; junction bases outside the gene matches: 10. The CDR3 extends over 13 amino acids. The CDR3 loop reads CASEGSDRAGYTF. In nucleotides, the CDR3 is TGTGCCAGCGAGGGGTCGGACAGGGCAGGCTACACCTTC. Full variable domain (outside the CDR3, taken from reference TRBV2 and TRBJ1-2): EPEVTQTPSHQVTQMGQEVILRCVPISNHLYFYWYRQILGQKVEFLVSFYNNEISEKSEIFDDQFSVERPDGSNFTLKIRSTKLEDSAMYFCASEGSDRAGYTFGSGTRLTVV.

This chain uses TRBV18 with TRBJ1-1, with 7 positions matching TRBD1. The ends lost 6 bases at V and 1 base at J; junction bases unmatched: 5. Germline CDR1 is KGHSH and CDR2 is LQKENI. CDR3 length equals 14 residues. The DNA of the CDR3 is TGTGCCAGCTCGGCACAGGGGAGGAACACTGAAGCTTTCTTT. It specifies CASSAQGRNTEAFF.

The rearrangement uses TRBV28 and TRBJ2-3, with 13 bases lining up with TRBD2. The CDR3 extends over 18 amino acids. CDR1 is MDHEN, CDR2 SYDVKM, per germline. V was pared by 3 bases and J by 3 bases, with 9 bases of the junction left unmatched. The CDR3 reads CASSFPTSGRELTDTQYF. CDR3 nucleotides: TGTGCCAGCAGTTTCCCAACTAGCGGGAGGGAACTTACAGATACGCAGTATTTT.

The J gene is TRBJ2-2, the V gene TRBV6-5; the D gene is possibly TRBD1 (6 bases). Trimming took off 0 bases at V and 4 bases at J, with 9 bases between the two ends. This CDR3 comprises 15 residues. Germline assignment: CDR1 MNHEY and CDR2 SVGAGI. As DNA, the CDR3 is TGTGCCAGCAGTTACTCAACAGGGCCCACCGGGGAGCTGTTTTTT. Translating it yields CASSYSTGPTGELFF.

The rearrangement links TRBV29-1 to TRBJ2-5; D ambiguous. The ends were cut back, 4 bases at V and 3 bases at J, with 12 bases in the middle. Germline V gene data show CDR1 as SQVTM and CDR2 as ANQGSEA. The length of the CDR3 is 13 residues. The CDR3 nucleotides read TGCAGCGTTGCTTTTTCTCAGGAAGAGACCCAGTACTTC. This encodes CSVAFSQEETQYF. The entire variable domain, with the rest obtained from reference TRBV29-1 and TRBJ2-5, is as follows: SAVISQKPSRDICQRGTSLTIQCQVDSQVTMMFWYRQQPGQSLTLIATANQGSEATYESGFVIDKFPISRPNLTFSTLTVSNMSPEDSSIYLCSVAFSQEETQYFGPGTRLLVL.

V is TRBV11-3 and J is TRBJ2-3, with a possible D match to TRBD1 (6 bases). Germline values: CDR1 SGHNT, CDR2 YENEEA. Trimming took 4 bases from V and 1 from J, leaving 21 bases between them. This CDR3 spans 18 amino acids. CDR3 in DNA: TGTGCCAGCAGCTCAAACCGACCCAGGGGAGCGGGCACAGATACGCAGTATTTT. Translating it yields CASSSNRPRGAGTDTQYF.

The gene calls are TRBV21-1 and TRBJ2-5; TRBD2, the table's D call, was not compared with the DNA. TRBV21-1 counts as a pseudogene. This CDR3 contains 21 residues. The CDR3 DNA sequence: TGTGCCAGCAGGCCGAAAGAAAATCGGGGCCGCGGGCTAGCGGGGCAAGAGACCCAGTACTTC. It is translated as CASRPKENRGRGLAGQETQYF.

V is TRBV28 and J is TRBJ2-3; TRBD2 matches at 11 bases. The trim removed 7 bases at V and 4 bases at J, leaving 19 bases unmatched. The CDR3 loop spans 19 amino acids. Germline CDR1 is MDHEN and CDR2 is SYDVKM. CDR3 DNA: TGTGCCAGCAAACCTCCGGGACATAGCACTAGCGGGAGACCAGATACGCAGTATTTT. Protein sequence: CASKPPGHSTSGRPDTQYF.

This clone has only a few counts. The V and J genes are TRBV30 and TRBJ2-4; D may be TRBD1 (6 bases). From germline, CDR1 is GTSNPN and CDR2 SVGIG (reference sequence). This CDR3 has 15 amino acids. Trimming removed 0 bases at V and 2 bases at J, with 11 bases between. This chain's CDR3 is CAWSVQGSSKNIQYF. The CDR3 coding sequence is TGTGCCTGGAGTGTACAGGGCAGTTCCAAAAACATTCAGTACTTC. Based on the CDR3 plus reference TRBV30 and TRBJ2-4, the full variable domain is SQTIHQWPATLVQPVGSPLSLECTVEGTSNPNLYWYRQAAGRGLQLLFYSVGIGQISSEVPQNLSASRPQDRQFILSSKKLLLSDSGFYLCAWSVQGSSKNIQYFGAGTRLSVL.

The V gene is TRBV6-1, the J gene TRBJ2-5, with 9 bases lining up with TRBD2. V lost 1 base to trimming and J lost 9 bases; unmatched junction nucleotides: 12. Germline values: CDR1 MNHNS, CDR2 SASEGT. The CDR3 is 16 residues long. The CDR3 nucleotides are TGTGCCAGCAGTGAAGGGGTAGCGGGGGCCGCGGCGCCCCAGTACTTC. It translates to CASSEGVAGAAAPQYF.

The CDR3 region is CASSEGSPEAFF. Written as DNA, the CDR3 is TGTGCCAGCAGTGAGGGTAGCCCTGAAGCTTTCTTT. The chain recombines TRBV2 with TRBJ1-1; D is unclear. The V gene lost 3 bases and the J gene lost 6 bases, with 8 bases spanning the gap. The length of the CDR3 is 12 residues. Germline V CDR1 and CDR2: SNHLY, FYNNEI. The variable domain in full, with the rest retrieved from reference TRBV2 and TRBJ1-1, is EPEVTQTPSHQVTQMGQEVILRCVPISNHLYFYWYRQILGQKVEFLVSFYNNEISEKSEIFDDQFSVERPDGSNFTLKIRSTKLEDSAMYFCASSEGSPEAFFGQGTRLTVV.

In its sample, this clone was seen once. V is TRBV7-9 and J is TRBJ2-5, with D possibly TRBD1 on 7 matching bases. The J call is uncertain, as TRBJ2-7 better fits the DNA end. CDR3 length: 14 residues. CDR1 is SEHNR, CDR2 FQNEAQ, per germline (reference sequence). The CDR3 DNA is TGTGCCAGCAGCCCCCCCCAGGGGGGTTACGAGCAGTACTTC. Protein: CASSPPQGGYEQYF.

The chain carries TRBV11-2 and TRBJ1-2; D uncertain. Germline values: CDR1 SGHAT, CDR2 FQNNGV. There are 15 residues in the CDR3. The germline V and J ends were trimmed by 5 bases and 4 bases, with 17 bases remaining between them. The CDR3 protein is CASSASPGPGYGYTF. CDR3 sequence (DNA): TGTGCCAGCAGCGCTTCACCGGGTCCGGGCTATGGCTACACCTTC.

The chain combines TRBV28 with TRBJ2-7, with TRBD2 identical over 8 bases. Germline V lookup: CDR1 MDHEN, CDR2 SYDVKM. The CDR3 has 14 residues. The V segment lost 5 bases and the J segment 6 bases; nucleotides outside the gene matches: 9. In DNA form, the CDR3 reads TGTGCCAGCAGTCGCCAAGGACTAGCTCTCGAGCAGTACTTC. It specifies CASSRQGLALEQYF.